This is a list of T cell receptor beta chains from one sample in a study of T cell repertoires in cytomegalovirus infection. TCRdb analysed the reads with MiXCR anew, one entry per CDR3 protein. This table has fewer than 900,000 distinct CDR3 sequences, roughly 28% appearing once. Their antigens remain unidentified. Sequenced here: cultured CD8+ T cells from PBMCs, sampled from culture after CMV antigen stimulation. The receptor source for this set is a human donor in good health (CMV status not recorded). Some clones in this sample may be carry-over from other donors' samples. Each CDR3 is given with its conserved first and last residue. D genes are given only for firm matches. Some rows mark clone size as missing; the rest say once, few, many or name a class of expanded clone.

few	TRBV27	TRBD1	TRBJ2-2	TGTGCCAGCAGGCCTTTTGACAGGGGGCGGACCGGGGAGCTGTTTTTT	CASRPFDRGRTGELFF
-	TRBV6-5	-	TRBJ2-5	TGTGCCAGCAGTTACTCGGCGGTTCCGGAGACCCAGTACTTC	CASSYSAVPETQYF
many	TRBV24-1	-	TRBJ2-7	TGTGCCACCAGTGATCCCGGGACAAACTACGAGCAGTACTTC	CATSDPGTNYEQYF
few	TRBV7-9	TRBD1	TRBJ1-3	TGTGCCAGTCGACAGGGGCACTCTGGAAACACCATATATTTT	CASRQGHSGNTIYF
few	TRBV27	-	TRBJ1-5	TGTGCCAGCAGTTTATGGAGGGGGAATCAGCCCCAGCATTTT	CASSLWRGNQPQHF
-	TRBV4-1	-	TRBJ1-2	TGCGCCAGCAGCCAAGAGGTCAACTATGGCTACACCTTC	CASSQEVNYGYTF
-	TRBV5-1	-	TRBJ1-3	TGCGCCAGCAGCTTGAACGGCCGCTCTGGAAACACCATATATTTT	CASSLNGRSGNTIYF
-	TRBV27	-	TRBJ2-7	TGTGCCAGCAGGCTAGGGTCCGGGACCCCCGGCGAGCAGTACTTC	CASRLGSGTPGEQYF
-	TRBV27	-	TRBJ2-1	TGTGCCAGCAGTTCTGGCCAGGGGCACTACAATGAGCAGTTCTTC	CASSSGQGHYNEQFF
few	TRBV19	TRBD1	TRBJ1-5	TGTGCCAGTAGTATCCCCGACAGGGGGTCGAATCAGCCCCAGCATTTT	CASSIPDRGSNQPQHF
-	TRBV20-1	-	TRBJ1-3	TGCAGTGCGTCGATCGCGGCTGGAAACACCATATATTTT	CSASIAAGNTIYF
few	TRBV7-9	TRBD1	TRBJ2-7	TGTGCCAGCAGCGGGGACAGGCCTCCCTACGAGCAGTACTTC	CASSGDRPPYEQYF
-	TRBV5-5	-	TRBJ1-1	TGTGCCAGCAGCTTGGGAGGGGGGCCGGGTACTGAAGCTTTCTTT	CASSLGGGPGTEAFF
many	TRBV7-8	TRBD1	TRBJ1-1	TGTGCCACCGACAGGGAGACGGTCGGGACTGAAGCTTTCTTT	CATDRETVGTEAFF
few	TRBV6-5	-	TRBJ1-4	TGTGCCAGCGTAGCAGTGGGGCATGAAAAACTGTTTTTT	CASVAVGHEKLFF
few	TRBV7-3	TRBD2	TRBJ2-1	TGTGCCAGCAGCTCCCTACCGACTAGCGTAAACAATGAGCAGTTCTTC	CASSSLPTSVNNEQFF
many	TRBV7-6	-	TRBJ2-1	TGTGCCAGCAGCTTAGCTTATTTGAACAATGAGCAGTTCTTC	CASSLAYLNNEQFF
few	TRBV2	-	TRBJ1-1	TGTGCCAGCCTGGACCGACAGGAGGTCACTGAAGCTTTCTTT	CASLDRQEVTEAFF
few	TRBV4-2	-	TRBJ1-1	TGTGCCAGCAGCCAAGATGAGGCGGCAGGGTGGGGAGAAGCTTTCTTT	CASSQDEAAGWGEAFF
-	TRBV10-2	TRBD1	TRBJ1-5	TGCGCCAGCAGTCGGGACAGTGTCATGGCCCAGCATTTT	CASSRDSVMAQHF
few	TRBV28	-	TRBJ2-3	TGTGCCAGCAGTTTATCCCTAGCTCGGCGCGACGGGTATTTT	CASSLSLARRDGYF
-	TRBV15	-	TRBJ2-6	TGTGCCACCAGCAGAGCCCTATCTGGGGCCAACGTCCTGACTTTC	CATSRALSGANVLTF
few	TRBV10-3	TRBD1	TRBJ1-2	TGTGCCATCAGTTCAGAGACAGGGAGCTATGGCTACACCTTC	CAISSETGSYGYTF
few	TRBV6-5	-	TRBJ2-2	TGTGCCAGCAGTTACTCGATGGGGTTAAGCACCGGGGAGCTGTTTTTT	CASSYSMGLSTGELFF
few	TRBV23-1	TRBD1	TRBJ2-7	TGCGCCAGCAGTCAACCGAAATCCTGCGACAGGGTATCCTACGAGCAGTACTTC	CASSQPKSCDRVSYEQYF
-	TRBV20-1	-	TRBJ1-5	TGCAGTGCTCCTTTAACCGGGACGGGTGTGGGTCAGCCCCAGCATTTT	CSAPLTGTGVGQPQHF
few	TRBV6-8	-	TRBJ1-2	TGTGCCAGCAGTTACGCGACCAACTATGGCTACACCTTC	CASSYATNYGYTF
-	TRBV19	-	TRBJ2-3	TGTGCCAGTAGTCCACAGCTGGATACGCAGTATTTT	CASSPQLDTQYF
-	TRBV5-8	-	TRBJ1-5	TGTGCCAGCAGCCCCGGACGGCATAGCAATCAGCCCCAGCATTTT	CASSPGRHSNQPQHF
few	TRBV25-1	-	TRBJ2-5	TGTGCCAGCAGTGACAAGCCAGGGTACCAAGAGACCCAGTACTTC	CASSDKPGYQETQYF
many	TRBV7-2	-	TRBJ2-1	TGTGCCAGCAGCTTAGACCCAGGGACGGATGAGCAGTTCTTC	CASSLDPGTDEQFF
-	TRBV6-4	-	TRBJ1-1	TGTGCCAGCAGTGTTACCCGACGGACTGAAGCTTTCTTT	CASSVTRRTEAFF
few	TRBV24-1	-	TRBJ1-5	TGTGCCACCAGTGGACGGGGTTTTAATCAGCCCCAGCATTTT	CATSGRGFNQPQHF
few	TRBV7-9	-	TRBJ2-2	TGTGCCAGCAGCTTAGCCACGGATACCGTGTTCACCGGGGAGCTGTTTTTT	CASSLATDTVFTGELFF
many	TRBV7-6	-	TRBJ2-3	TGTGCCAGCAGCGACAGGAAGGCAGATACGCAGTATTTT	CASSDRKADTQYF